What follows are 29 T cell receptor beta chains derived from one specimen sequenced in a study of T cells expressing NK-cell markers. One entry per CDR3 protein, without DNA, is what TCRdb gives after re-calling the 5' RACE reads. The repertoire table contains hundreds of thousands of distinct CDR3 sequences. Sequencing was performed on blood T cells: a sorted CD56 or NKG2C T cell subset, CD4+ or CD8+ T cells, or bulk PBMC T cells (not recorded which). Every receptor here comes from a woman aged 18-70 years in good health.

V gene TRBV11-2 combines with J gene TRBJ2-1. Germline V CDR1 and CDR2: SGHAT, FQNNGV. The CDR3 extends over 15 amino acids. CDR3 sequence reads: CASSFSWGSYNEQFF. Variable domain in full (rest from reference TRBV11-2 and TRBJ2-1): EAGVAQSPRYKIIEKRQSVAFWCNPISGHATLYWYQQILGQGPKLLIQFQNNGVVDDSQLPKDRFSAERLKGVDSTLKIQPAKLEDSAVYLCASSFSWGSYNEQFFGPGTRLTVL.

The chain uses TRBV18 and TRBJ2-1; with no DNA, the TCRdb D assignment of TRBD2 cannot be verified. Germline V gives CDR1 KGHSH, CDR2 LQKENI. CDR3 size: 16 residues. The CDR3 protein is CASSPFGTSGINEQFF.

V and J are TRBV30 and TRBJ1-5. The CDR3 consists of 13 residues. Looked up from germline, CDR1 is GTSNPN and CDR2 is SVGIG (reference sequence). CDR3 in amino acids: CAWSPQDNQPQHF.

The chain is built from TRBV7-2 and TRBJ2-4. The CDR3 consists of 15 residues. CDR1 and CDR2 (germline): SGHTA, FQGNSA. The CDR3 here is CASSLAGIVKDIQYF.

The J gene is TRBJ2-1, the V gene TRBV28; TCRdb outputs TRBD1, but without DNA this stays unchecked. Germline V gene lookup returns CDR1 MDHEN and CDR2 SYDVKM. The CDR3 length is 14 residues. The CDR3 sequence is CASEWTGGYNEQFF.

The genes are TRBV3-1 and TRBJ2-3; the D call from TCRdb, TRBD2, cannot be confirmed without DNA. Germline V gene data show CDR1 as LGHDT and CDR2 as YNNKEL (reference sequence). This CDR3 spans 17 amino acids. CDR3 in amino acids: CASSQVLISGGPDTQYF.

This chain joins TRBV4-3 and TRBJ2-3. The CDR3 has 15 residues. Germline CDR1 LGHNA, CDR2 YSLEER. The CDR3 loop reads CASSQDGQLADTQYF.

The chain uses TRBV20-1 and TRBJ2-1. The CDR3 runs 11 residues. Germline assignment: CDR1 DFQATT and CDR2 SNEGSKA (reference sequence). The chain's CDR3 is CSVASHNEQFF.

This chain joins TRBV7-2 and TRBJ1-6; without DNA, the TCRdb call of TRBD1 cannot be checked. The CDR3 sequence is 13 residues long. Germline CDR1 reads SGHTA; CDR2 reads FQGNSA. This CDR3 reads CASSRDRMGPLHF.

The CDR3 spells CASSLGLLAGGMYF. The chain employs TRBV7-8 and TRBJ2-7; TCRdb reports TRBD2, a call that lacks DNA to check it against. This CDR3 region has 14 residues. CDR1 SGHVS and CDR2 FQNEAQ come from the germline V gene.

This chain's CDR3 is CASSLGVVAPLHF. This chain links TRBV12-3 or TRBV12-4 with TRBJ1-6. This CDR3 comprises 13 residues.

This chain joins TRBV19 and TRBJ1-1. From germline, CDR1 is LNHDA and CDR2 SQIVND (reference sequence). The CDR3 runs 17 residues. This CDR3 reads CASSPRLAGMGDTEAFF. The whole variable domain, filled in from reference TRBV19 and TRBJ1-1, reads DGGITQSPKYLFRKEGQNVTLSCEQNLNHDAMYWYRQDPGQGLRLIYYSQIVNDFQKGDIAEGYSVSREKKESFPLTVTSAQKNPTAFYLCASSPRLAGMGDTEAFFGQGTRLTVV.

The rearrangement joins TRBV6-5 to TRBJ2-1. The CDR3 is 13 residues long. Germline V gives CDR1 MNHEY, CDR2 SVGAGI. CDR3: CASSYSSPPEQFF.

CDR3 region: CASSESGRLNTGELFF. The rearrangement uses TRBV2 and TRBJ2-2; the D call from TCRdb, TRBD2, cannot be confirmed without DNA. The CDR3 is made up of 16 amino acids. Germline V gene lookup returns CDR1 SNHLY and CDR2 FYNNEI.

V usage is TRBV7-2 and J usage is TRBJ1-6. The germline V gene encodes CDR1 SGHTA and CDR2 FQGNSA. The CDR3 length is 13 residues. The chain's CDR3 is CASSLLRDSPLHF.

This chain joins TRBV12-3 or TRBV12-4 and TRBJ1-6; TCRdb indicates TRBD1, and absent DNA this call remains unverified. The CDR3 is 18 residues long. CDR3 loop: CASSPLNTGVGDNSPLHF.

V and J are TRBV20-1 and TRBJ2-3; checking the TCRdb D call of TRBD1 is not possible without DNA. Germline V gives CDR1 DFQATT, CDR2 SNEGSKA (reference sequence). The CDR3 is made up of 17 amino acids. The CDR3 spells CSARALVAPEGTDTQYF.

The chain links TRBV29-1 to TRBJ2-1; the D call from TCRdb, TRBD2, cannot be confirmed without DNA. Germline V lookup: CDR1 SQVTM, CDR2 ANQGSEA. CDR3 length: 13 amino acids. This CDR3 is CSVDSGGGAEQFF.

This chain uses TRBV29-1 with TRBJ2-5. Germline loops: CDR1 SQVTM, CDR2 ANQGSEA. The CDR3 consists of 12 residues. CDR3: CSVDPILETQYF.

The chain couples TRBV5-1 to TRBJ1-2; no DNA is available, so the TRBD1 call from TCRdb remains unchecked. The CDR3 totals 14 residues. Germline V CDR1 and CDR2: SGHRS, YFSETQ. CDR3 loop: CASSPGGQSRGYTF.

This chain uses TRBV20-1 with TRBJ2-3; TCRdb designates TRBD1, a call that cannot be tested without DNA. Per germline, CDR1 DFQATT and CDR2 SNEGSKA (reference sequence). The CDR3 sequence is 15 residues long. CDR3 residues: CSAGKVPWGTDTQYF.

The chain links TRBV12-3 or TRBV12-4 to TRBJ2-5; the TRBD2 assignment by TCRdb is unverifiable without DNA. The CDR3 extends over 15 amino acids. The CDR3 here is CASRPYTSGQETQYF.

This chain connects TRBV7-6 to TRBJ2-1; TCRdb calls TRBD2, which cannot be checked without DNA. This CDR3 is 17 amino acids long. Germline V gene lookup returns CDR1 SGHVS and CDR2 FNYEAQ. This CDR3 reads CASSGGLAGTSYNEQFF.

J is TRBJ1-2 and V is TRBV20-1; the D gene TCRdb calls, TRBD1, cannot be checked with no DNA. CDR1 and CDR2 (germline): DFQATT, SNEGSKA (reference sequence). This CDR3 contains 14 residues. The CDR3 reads CSASWGRSNYGYTF.

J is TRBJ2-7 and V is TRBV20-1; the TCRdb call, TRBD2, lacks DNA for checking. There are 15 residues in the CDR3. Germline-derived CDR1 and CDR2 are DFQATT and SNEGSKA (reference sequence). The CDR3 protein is CSARVRTSGSREQYF.

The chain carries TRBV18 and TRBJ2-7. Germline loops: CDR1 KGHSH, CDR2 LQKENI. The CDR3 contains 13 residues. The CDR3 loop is CASSPGGVYEQYF.

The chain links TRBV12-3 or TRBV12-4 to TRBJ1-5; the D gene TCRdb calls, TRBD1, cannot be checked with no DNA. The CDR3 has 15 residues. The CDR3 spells CASSLRTVYNQPQHF.

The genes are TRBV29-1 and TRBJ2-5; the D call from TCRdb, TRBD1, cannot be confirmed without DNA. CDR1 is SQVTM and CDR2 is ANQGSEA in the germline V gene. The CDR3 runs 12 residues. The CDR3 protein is CSVEGGLKTQYF.

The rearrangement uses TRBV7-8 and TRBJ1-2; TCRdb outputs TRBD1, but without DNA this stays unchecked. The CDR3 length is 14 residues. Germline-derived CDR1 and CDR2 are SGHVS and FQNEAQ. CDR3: CASSPRDRDYGYTF.